The clone carrying this T cell receptor (beta chain) was picked up a small number of times. No antigen is known for it. This sample is drawn from a study of identical twins. Whole-study findings and limits: Cross-sectional statistics, not tracking of the same donors, supported the conclusions. Memory repertoires showed no such pattern, whereas abundant cord blood beta clonotypes carried fewer insertions.

The CDR3 totals 12 residues. V was pared by 4 bases and J by 8 bases, with 10 bases between. CDR1 and CDR2 (germline): SGHVS, FQNEAQ. Addition of a universal primer site occurred through template switching, and cDNA carried unique molecular identifiers. TCRdb used MiXCR to reprocess the 5' RACE reads, holding one entry per CDR3 protein. The sample shows 220,000 or so distinct CDR3 sequences, roughly 7% of them seen only once. These data were also filed under a second study, of yellow fever vaccine responses in identical twins.

This clonotype was obtained from a woman aged 18 to 35 in good health. The V call is TRBV7-8, the J call TRBJ2-3, with D unclear. Source material: memory (CD45RO+) T cells sorted from blood. This CDR3 reads CASSSSTSTQYF. The CDR3 coding sequence is TGTGCCAGCAGCTCCTCGACCAGTACGCAGTATTTT.